The 4 T cell receptor beta chains given below trace back to one sample, sequenced in a study of blood T cell repertoires in COVID-19. Assay used: immunoSEQ multiplex PCR; TCRdb lists only in-frame clones, some missing. The sample shows 300,000 to 500,000 clones, roughly 90% of them seen only once. Sequencing was done on a sample of PBMCs or T cells enriched from blood (not recorded which). These receptor sequences come from a woman aged 35 to 49 with acute COVID-19.

This chain joins TRBV5-6 and TRBJ2-1; possible D gene TRBD2, 5 bases. This CDR3 comprises 13 residues. The germline CDR1 and CDR2 sequences are SGHDT and YYEEEE. Between the trimmed V and J ends, which lost 0 bases and 10 bases, there was a span of 11 bases. The CDR3 region is CASSLVSGREQFF. CDR3 nucleotides: TGTGCCAGCAGCTTGGTGAGCGGTCGCGAGCAGTTCTTC.

This chain connects TRBV12-3 or TRBV12-4 to TRBJ1-2, with D perhaps matching TRBD1 (5 bases). This CDR3 is built from 13 residues. With 4 bases removed from V and 3 bases from J, the gap between germline ends came to 9 bases. The CDR3 bases are TGTGCCAGCAGTTCAGGAGGGGACTATGGCTACACCTTC. It translates to CASSSGGDYGYTF.

The table lists this clone with a few counts. CDR3 loop: CASSIDRGPYNEQFF. DNA for the CDR3: TGTGCCAGCAGCATAGACAGGGGCCCTTACAATGAGCAGTTCTTC. The chain recombines TRBV6-5 with TRBJ2-1, with 8 bases aligning to TRBD1. Trimming at V came to 6 bases and at J to 4 bases, leaving 8 bases not matched to a gene. Germline CDR1 reads MNHEY; CDR2 reads SVGAGI. The CDR3 covers 15 residues.

The J gene is TRBJ1-2, the V gene TRBV5-4, with D hard to call. Trimming pared 0 bases from V and 2 bases from J, leaving 11 bases between. There are 15 residues in the CDR3. Germline-derived CDR1 and CDR2 are SGHNT and YYREEE (reference sequence). DNA for the CDR3: TGTGCCAGCAGCTTGGCGCGGGAGATGAACTATGGCTACACCTTC. Amino acid sequence: CASSLAREMNYGYTF. The full variable domain, in which reference TRBV5-4 and TRBJ1-2 provide the parts outside the CDR3, is ETGVTQSPTHLIKTRGQQVTLRCSSQSGHNTVSWYQQALGQGPQFIFQYYREEENGRGNFPPRFSGLQFPNYSSELNVNALELDDSALYLCASSLAREMNYGYTFGSGTRLTVV.